This TCR beta chain is drawn from a study of blood T cell repertoires in COVID-19. Study background: The analysed material was cDNA or gDNA that came from T cells, B-cell-depleted T cells, or PBMCs.

Repertoires were generated with immunoSEQ multiplex PCR, while TCRdb's copy carries only in-frame clones and drops some. The sample consists of around 100,000 clones, around four fifths of them appearing once. V lost 3 bases, J lost 0 bases, and 6 bases lay in between. CDR1 and CDR2 (germline): SGHAT, FQNNGV. The CDR3 has 15 residues. The TCR was taken from a man aged 45 to 65 with active or convalescent COVID-19. Material: peripheral blood. The chain uses TRBV11-2 and TRBJ1-6; the D is unclear. CDR3: CASSFPSSYNSPLHF. CDR3 bases: TGTGCCAGCAGCTTTCCGAGCTCCTATAATTCACCCCTCCACTTT.